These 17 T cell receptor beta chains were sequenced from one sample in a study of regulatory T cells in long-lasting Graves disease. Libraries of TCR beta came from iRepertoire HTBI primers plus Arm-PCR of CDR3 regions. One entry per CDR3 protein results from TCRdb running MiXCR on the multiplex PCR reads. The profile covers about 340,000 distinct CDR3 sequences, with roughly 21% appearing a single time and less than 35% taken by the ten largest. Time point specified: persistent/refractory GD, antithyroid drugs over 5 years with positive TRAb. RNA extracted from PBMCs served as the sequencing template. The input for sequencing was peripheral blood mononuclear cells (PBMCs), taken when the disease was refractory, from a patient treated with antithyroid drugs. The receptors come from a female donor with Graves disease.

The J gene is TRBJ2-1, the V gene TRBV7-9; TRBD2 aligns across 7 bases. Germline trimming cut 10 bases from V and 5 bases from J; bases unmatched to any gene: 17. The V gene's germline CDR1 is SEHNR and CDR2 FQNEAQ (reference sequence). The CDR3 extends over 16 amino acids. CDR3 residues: CANSSRTRLGHNEQFF. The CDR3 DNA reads TGTGCCAACAGTTCCAGGACTAGACTGGGGCACAATGAGCAGTTCTTC.

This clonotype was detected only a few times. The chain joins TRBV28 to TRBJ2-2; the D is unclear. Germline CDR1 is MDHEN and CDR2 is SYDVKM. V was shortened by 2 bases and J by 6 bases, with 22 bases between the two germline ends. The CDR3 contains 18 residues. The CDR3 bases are TGTGCCAGCAGTTTAATTTTGAAGGCTAGATTTCGAGCCGGGGAGCTGTTTTTT. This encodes CASSLILKARFRAGELFF. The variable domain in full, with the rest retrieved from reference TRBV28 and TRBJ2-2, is DVKVTQSSRYLVKRTGEKVFLECVQDMDHENMFWYRQDPGLGLRLIYFSYDVKMKEKGDIPEGYSVSREKKERFSLILESASTNQTSMYLCASSLILKARFRAGELFFGEGSRLTVL.

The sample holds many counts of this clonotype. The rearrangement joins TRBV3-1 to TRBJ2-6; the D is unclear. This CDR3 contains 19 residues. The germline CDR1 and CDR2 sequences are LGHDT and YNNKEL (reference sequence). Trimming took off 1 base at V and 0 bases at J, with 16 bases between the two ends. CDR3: CASSQGSPLPTSGANVLTF. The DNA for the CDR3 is TGTGCCAGCAGCCAAGGATCCCCACTCCCGACCTCTGGGGCCAACGTCCTGACTTTC. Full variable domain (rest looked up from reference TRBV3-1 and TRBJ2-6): DTAVSQTPKYLVTQMGNDKSIKCEQNLGHDTMYWYKQDSKKFLKIMFSYNNKELIINETVPNRFSPKSPDKAHLNLHINSLELGDSAVYFCASSQGSPLPTSGANVLTFGAGSRLTVL.

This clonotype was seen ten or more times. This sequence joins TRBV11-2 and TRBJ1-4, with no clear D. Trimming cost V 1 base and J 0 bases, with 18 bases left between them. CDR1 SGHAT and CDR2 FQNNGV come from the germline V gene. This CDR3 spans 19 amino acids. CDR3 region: CASSLGGFPIASTNEKLFF. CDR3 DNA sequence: TGTGCCAGCAGCTTAGGTGGTTTCCCTATAGCGTCAACTAATGAAAAACTGTTTTTT.

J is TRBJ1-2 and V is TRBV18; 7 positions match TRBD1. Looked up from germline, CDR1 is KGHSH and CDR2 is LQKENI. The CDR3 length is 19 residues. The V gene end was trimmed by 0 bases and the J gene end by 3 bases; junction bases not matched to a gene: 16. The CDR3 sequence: CASSPPFRVGGAVDYGYTF. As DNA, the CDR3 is TGTGCCAGCTCACCACCGTTTCGTGTAGGGGGCGCGGTAGACTATGGCTACACCTTC.

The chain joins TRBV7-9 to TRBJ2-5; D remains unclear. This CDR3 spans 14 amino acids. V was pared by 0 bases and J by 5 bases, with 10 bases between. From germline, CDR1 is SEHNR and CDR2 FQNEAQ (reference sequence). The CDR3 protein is CASSLATLRETQYF. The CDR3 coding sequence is TGTGCCAGCAGCTTAGCGACCCTCCGGGAGACCCAGTACTTC. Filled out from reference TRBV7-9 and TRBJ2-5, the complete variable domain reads DTGVSQNPRHKITKRGQNVTFRCDPISEHNRLYWYRQTLGQGPEFLTYFQNEAQLEKSRLLSDRFSAERPKGSFSTLEIQRTEQGDSAMYLCASSLATLRETQYFGPGTRLLVL.

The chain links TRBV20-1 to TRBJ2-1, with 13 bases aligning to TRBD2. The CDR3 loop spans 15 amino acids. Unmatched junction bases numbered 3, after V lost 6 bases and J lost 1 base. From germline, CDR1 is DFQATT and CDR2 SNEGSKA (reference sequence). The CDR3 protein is CSARLAGGSYNEQFF. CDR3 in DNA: TGCAGTGCAAGACTAGCGGGGGGATCCTACAATGAGCAGTTCTTC.

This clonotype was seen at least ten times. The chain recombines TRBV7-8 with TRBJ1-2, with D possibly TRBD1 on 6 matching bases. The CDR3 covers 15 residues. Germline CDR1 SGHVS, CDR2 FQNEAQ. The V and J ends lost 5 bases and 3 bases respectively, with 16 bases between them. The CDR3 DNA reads TGTGCCAGCAGCCCGGACAGTCGGGAGTACTATGGCTACACCTTC. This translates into CASSPDSREYYGYTF.

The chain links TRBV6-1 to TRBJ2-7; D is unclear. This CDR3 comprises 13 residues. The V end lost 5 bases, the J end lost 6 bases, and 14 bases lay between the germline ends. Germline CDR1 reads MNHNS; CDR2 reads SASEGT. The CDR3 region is CASSLGPGSEQYF. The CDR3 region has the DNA TGTGCCAGCAGTCTCGGACCCGGCAGCGAGCAGTACTTC.

The CDR3 nucleotides are TGTGCCACCCAGGCCGGGGAGCTGTTTTTT. It translates to CATQAGELFF. J is TRBJ2-2 and V is TRBV6-1; unclear D gene. Germline CDR1 reads MNHNS; CDR2 reads SASEGT. Trimming left V 10 bases short and J 6 bases short, with 6 bases between. This CDR3 spans 10 amino acids.

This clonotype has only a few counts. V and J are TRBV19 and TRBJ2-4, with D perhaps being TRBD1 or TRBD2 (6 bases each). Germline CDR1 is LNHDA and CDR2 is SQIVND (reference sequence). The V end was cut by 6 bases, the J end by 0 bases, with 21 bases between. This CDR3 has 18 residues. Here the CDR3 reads CASRRGYAGALAKNIQYF. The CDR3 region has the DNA TGTGCCAGTAGACGGGGGTACGCAGGGGCACTAGCCAAAAACATTCAGTACTTC.

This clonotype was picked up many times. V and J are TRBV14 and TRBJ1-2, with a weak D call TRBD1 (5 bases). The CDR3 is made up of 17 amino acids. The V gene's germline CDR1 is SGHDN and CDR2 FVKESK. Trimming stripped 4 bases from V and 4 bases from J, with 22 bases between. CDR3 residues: CASSLTSTGPHGYGYTF. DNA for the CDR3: TGTGCCAGCAGCCTAACTTCGACGGGGCCTCACGGCTATGGCTACACCTTC. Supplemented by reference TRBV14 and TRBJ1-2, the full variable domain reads EAGVTQFPSHSVIEKGQTVTLRCDPISGHDNLYWYRRVMGKEIKFLLHFVKESKQDESGMPNNRFLAERTGGTYSTLKVQPAELEDSGVYFCASSLTSTGPHGYGYTFGSGTRLTVV.

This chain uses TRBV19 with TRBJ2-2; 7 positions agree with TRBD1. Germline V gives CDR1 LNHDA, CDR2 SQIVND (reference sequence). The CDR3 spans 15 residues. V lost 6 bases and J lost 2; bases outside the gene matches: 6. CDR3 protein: CASREQGLNTGELFF. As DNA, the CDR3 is TGTGCCAGTAGAGAACAGGGGCTAAACACCGGGGAGCTGTTTTTT.

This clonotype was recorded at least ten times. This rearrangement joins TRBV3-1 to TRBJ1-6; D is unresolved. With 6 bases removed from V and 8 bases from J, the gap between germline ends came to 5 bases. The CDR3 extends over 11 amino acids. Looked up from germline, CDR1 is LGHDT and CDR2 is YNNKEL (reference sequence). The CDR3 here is CASSHDSPLHF. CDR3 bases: TGTGCCAGCAGTCATGATTCACCCCTCCACTTT.

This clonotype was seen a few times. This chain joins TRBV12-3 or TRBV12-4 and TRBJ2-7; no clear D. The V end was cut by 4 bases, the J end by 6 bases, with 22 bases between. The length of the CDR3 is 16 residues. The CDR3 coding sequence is TGTGCCAGCAGTTATGCTGGGTCCCTGACGGCCAGCGAGCAGTACTTC. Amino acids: CASSYAGSLTASEQYF.

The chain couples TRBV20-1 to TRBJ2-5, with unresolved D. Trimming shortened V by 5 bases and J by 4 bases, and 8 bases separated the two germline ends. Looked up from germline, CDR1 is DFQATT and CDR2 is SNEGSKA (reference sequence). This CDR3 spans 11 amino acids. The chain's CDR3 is CSAFHRETQYF. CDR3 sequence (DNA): TGCAGTGCTTTCCACCGAGAGACCCAGTACTTC.

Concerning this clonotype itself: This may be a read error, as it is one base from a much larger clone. CDR3 in amino acids: CASSFARTSGHEQYF. For the CDR3, the DNA is TGTGCCAGCAGCTTTGCCAGGACTAGCGGACACGAGCAGTACTTC. V and J are TRBV7-2 and TRBJ2-7; 10 bases align to TRBD2. Germline trimming cut 3 bases from V and 5 bases from J; bases unmatched to any gene: 7. This CDR3 has 15 residues. The V gene's germline CDR1 is SGHTA and CDR2 FQGNSA.